The rows below give T cell receptor beta chains drawn from one sample of a study of blood T cell repertoires in COVID-19. The method was immunoSEQ multiplex PCR; TCRdb's version includes in-frame clones alone and lacks a portion of them. The sample records approximately 100,000 clones, roughly 92% being singletons. The specimen sequenced was peripheral blood. Every receptor here comes from a man aged 65 to 85 with acute or convalescent COVID-19. Each CDR3 is given with its conserved first and last residue. The D gene is left open where the match is weak. Not all rows give a size; the values are once, few, many and, for expanded clones, a class.

CDR3aa	CDR3nt	abundance	v_gene	j_gene	d_gene
CASSGMGGSYGYTF	TGCGCCAGCAGTGGGATGGGGGGAAGCTATGGCTACACCTTC	.	TRBV10-2	TRBJ1-2	.
CASSLAFGGDYEQYF	TGTGCCAGCAGCCTCGCTTTCGGGGGGGATTACGAGCAGTACTTC	.	TRBV3-1/TRBV3-2	TRBJ2-7	TRBD2
CASSVSARTNTGELFF	TGTGCCAGCAGTGTAAGCGCTAGAACGAACACCGGGGAGCTGTTTTTT	.	TRBV6-4	TRBJ2-2	.
CASSDRADYGYTF	TGTGCCAGCTCGGACAGGGCGGACTATGGCTACACCTTC	.	TRBV18	TRBJ1-2	TRBD1
CASSLTGAPNQPQHF	TGTGCCAGCTCCCTTACAGGGGCCCCCAATCAGCCCCAGCATTTT	.	TRBV18	TRBJ1-5	TRBD1
CASSAQSGARYEQFF	TGTGCCAGTAGTGCCCAATCTGGGGCGCGGTATGAGCAGTTCTTC	few	TRBV19	TRBJ2-1	.
CASSFGGGDYGYTF	TGTGCCAGCAGTTTTGGGGGGGGAGACTATGGCTACACCTTC	once	TRBV28	TRBJ1-2	.
CASSERLDRYSNQPQHF	TGTGCCAGCAGTGAAAGGTTGGACAGGTATAGCAATCAGCCCCAGCATTTT	.	TRBV6-1	TRBJ1-5	TRBD1
CASSQGEDSYNEQFF	TGCGCCAGCAGCCAAGGGGAGGACTCCTACAATGAGCAGTTCTTC	.	TRBV4-3	TRBJ2-1	.
CASSAAAGGITNTGELFF	TGTGCCAGCAGCGCCGCCGCGGGGGGGATTACGAACACCGGGGAGCTGTTTTTT	.	TRBV9	TRBJ2-2	TRBD2
CASSATSGRPKNIQYF	TGTGCCAGCAGCGCAACTAGCGGGAGGCCCAAAAACATTCAGTACTTC	.	TRBV6-2/TRBV6-3	TRBJ2-4	TRBD2
CASSRFDSSNQPQHF	TGTGCCAGCAGCCGCTTTGACAGTAGCAATCAGCCCCAGCATTTT	.	TRBV4-2	TRBJ1-5	.
CASSRHGTSGYNEQFF	TGTGCCAGCAGCCGACATGGGACTAGCGGCTACAATGAGCAGTTCTTC	.	TRBV11-2	TRBJ2-1	TRBD2
CSAQQGQGEQYF	TGCAGCGCCCAACAGGGGCAGGGGGAGCAGTACTTC	once	TRBV29-1	TRBJ2-7	TRBD1
CASSQAPSGSSTDTQYF	TGTGCCAGCAGCCAAGCCCCGTCGGGATCTAGCACAGATACGCAGTATTTT	few	TRBV4-2	TRBJ2-3	.
CASSLRVGYEQYF	TGTGCCAGCAGTTTGAGGGTGGGCTACGAGCAGTACTTC	few	TRBV27	TRBJ2-7	.
CAIGGQGEWVYGYTF	TGTGCCATCGGGGGACAGGGGGAGTGGGTGTATGGCTACACCTTC	.	TRBV10-3	TRBJ1-2	TRBD1
CASSFGTGDYEQYF	TGTGCCAGCAGCTTTGGGACAGGGGACTACGAGCAGTACTTC	.	TRBV5-6	TRBJ2-7	TRBD1
CASRAMSGTDYEQFF	TGTGCCAGCAGGGCAATGAGCGGGACGGATTATGAGCAGTTCTTC	.	TRBV6-5	TRBJ2-1	TRBD2
CAVEQGTMNTEAFF	TGTGCCGTTGAACAGGGGACGATGAACACTGAAGCTTTCTTT	few	TRBV30	TRBJ1-1	TRBD1
CASSPTGGGQPQHF	TGCGCCAGCAGCCCTACAGGGGGAGGGCAGCCCCAGCATTTT	.	TRBV5-1	TRBJ1-5	TRBD1
CATRTGGNEKLFF	TGTGCCACTCGGACAGGGGGGAATGAAAAACTGTTTTTT	.	TRBV19	TRBJ1-4	TRBD1
CASSFAGGSEQYF	TGTGCCAGCAGTTTTGCGGGGGGTAGCGAGCAGTACTTC	.	TRBV27	TRBJ2-7	TRBD2
CASSSQGIEQYF	TGTGCCAGCAGTTCGCAGGGGATTGAGCAGTACTTC	.	TRBV27	TRBJ2-7	.
CSVLQQGYGYTF	TGCAGCGTCCTTCAGCAGGGCTATGGCTACACCTTC	.	TRBV29-1	TRBJ1-2	.
CASSESSGGGPNQPQHF	TGCGCCAGCAGTGAGTCGAGTGGGGGGGGACCCAATCAGCCCCAGCATTTT	.	TRBV10-2	TRBJ1-5	.
CASSLGQGSQPQHF	TGTGCCAGCAGCTTGGGACAGGGAAGTCAGCCCCAGCATTTT	.	TRBV5-5	TRBJ1-5	TRBD1
CASRRGPDANYGYTF	TGTGCCAGCAGACGGGGTCCGGATGCTAACTATGGCTACACCTTC	.	TRBV27	TRBJ1-2	.
CAISGAGGAYEQYF	TGTGCCATCAGTGGAGCGGGAGGGGCGTACGAGCAGTACTTC	once	TRBV10-3	TRBJ2-7	TRBD2
CASSPGFTTGELFF	TGTGCCAGCAGTCCCGGGTTTACCACCGGGGAGCTGTTTTTT	.	TRBV6-6	TRBJ2-2	.
CASRSTGDSYEQYF	TGTGCCAGCAGAAGCACGGGGGACTCCTACGAGCAGTACTTC	.	TRBV3-1/TRBV3-2	TRBJ2-7	.
CASSTLTGRGEQYF	TGTGCCAGCAGTACCTTGACAGGAAGGGGAGAGCAGTACTTC	.	TRBV7-8	TRBJ2-7	.
CASSLQGTGNTIYF	TGTGCCAGCAGCCTGCAGGGCACTGGAAACACCATATATTTT	.	TRBV4-2	TRBJ1-3	.
CASSTGNEQFF	TGTGCCAGCAGCACAGGGAATGAGCAGTTCTTC	.	TRBV11-2	TRBJ2-1	.
CASSPRTSGSYNEQFF	TGTGCCAGCAGCCCTAGGACTAGCGGCTCCTACAATGAGCAGTTCTTC	.	TRBV7-8	TRBJ2-1	TRBD2
CASSLGGGQPQHF	TGTGCCAGCAGCTTAGGAGGAGGGCAGCCCCAGCATTTT	.	TRBV11-1	TRBJ1-5	.
CASSYRGGEAFF	TGTGCCAGCAGTTACAGGGGAGGTGAAGCTTTCTTT	.	TRBV6-5	TRBJ1-1	.
CASSPSSTGKTEAFF	TGTGCCAGCTCACCCTCGTCGACAGGGAAGACTGAAGCTTTCTTT	few	TRBV18	TRBJ1-1	TRBD1
CASTNGDSRRDEQYF	TGCGCCAGCACCAACGGAGACAGTAGGAGAGACGAGCAGTACTTC	.	TRBV5-1	TRBJ2-7	.
CSASDRGEAFF	TGCAGTGCTTCGGACAGGGGGGAAGCTTTCTTT	once	TRBV20-1	TRBJ1-1	TRBD1
CASSIDRQAPWEANVLTF	TGTGCCAGTAGTATAGATCGACAGGCCCCCTGGGAGGCCAACGTCCTGACTTTC	.	TRBV19	TRBJ2-6	.
CASSPIGTTYNEQFF	TGTGCCAGCTCCCCCATTGGGACTACTTACAATGAGCAGTTCTTC	.	TRBV18	TRBJ2-1	TRBD2
CASSPSGGLGTEAFF	TGTGCCAGCTCACCATCAGGGGGCTTGGGCACTGAAGCTTTCTTT	.	TRBV18	TRBJ1-1	TRBD1
CASSPQWSEQYF	TGTGCCAGCAGTCCCCAGTGGAGCGAGCAGTACTTC	.	TRBV2	TRBJ2-7	.
CASRPPDRRSPLHF	TGCGCCAGCCGCCCACCGGACAGACGATCACCCCTCCACTTT	.	TRBV5-1	TRBJ1-6	.